One and the same sample provided the 31 T cell receptor beta chains below, sequenced in a study of blood T cells in healthy people across ages. It was with a sample-barcoded 5' primer and a J-beta primer mix that a second PCR of roughly 7 to 12 cycles was run. From the 5' RACE reads, TCRdb called clonotypes with MiXCR, one entry per CDR3 protein. This repertoire shows 1.5 million to 2 million distinct CDR3 sequences, about 30% found once; its top ten account for 7.7%. Specimen: blood. These receptors all stem from a young woman in good health.

This chain joins TRBV29-1 and TRBJ2-4; weak D call: TRBD2 (7 bases). Trimming pared 3 bases from V and 9 bases from J, leaving 18 bases between. The CDR3 is 14 amino acids. Germline lookup yields CDR1 SQVTM and CDR2 ANQGSEA. CDR3 bases: TGCAGCGTTGACGTGGGGGAGGGGGGGACCATTCAGTACTTC. The encoded protein is CSVDVGEGGTIQYF.

The gene calls are TRBV20-1 and TRBJ2-3; possible D gene TRBD1, 5 bases. V lost 2 bases and J lost 1, with 19 bases in between. Germline V gives CDR1 DFQATT, CDR2 SNEGSKA (reference sequence). CDR3 length: 17 residues. The CDR3 protein is CSARPELGQKGTDTQYF. The CDR3 coding sequence is TGCAGTGCTAGACCCGAGTTGGGGCAGAAAGGCACAGATACGCAGTATTTT.

This clonotype was seen a few times. The V call is TRBV5-1, the J call TRBJ2-1, with a possible D match to TRBD1 (6 bases). Germline V gene sequence: CDR1 SGHRS, CDR2 YFSETQ. V lost 4 bases and J lost 4, with 24 bases in between. CDR3 length: 18 residues. This CDR3 is CASSLGQTVAGDYNEQFF. CDR3 bases: TGCGCCAGCAGCCTTGGTCAGACCGTGGCAGGGGATTACAATGAGCAGTTCTTC.

V is TRBV7-9 and J is TRBJ2-5, with D possibly TRBD1 on 6 matching bases. TRBJ2-7 explains the end of the DNA better; the J call may be wrong. The germline CDR1 and CDR2 sequences are SEHNR and FQNEAQ (reference sequence). CDR3 length: 15 amino acids. The CDR3 spells CASSSPPGAENEQYF. The CDR3 region has the DNA TGTGCCAGCAGCTCACCTCCAGGGGCAGAGAACGAGCAGTACTTC.

J is TRBJ1-1 and V is TRBV3-1, with a tentative D call TRBD1 (5 bases). Germline-derived CDR1 and CDR2 are LGHDT and YNNKEL (reference sequence). The CDR3 is 15 amino acids. V was clipped by 0 bases and J by 4 bases, with 12 bases between them. The CDR3 DNA sequence: TGTGCCAGCAGCCAAGATATAGGGGTTGGCACTGAAGCTTTCTTT. Amino acid sequence: CASSQDIGVGTEAFF.

This clonotype was seen a single time. The chain carries TRBV28 and TRBJ1-1, with D perhaps matching TRBD1 (6 bases). The CDR3 contains 15 residues. Germline V CDR1 and CDR2: MDHEN, SYDVKM. V was pared by 2 bases and J by 4 bases, with 14 bases between. The CDR3, as DNA: TGTGCCAGCAGTTTAGTTAACAGGGTGGGCACTGAAGCTTTCTTT. This gives the protein CASSLVNRVGTEAFF.

This clonotype was seen a few times. The chain is built from TRBV6-5 and TRBJ2-5, with D tentatively TRBD1 (6 bases). The V and J ends lost 6 bases and 5 bases respectively, with 16 bases between them. The V gene's germline CDR1 is MNHEY and CDR2 SVGAGI. The CDR3 is 14 amino acids. CDR3 sequence reads: CASRRTASGETQYF. The CDR3 DNA reads as TGTGCCAGCAGGCGGACAGCCTCCGGCGAGACCCAGTACTTC.

Many counts were recorded for this clonotype. The chain employs TRBV29-1 and TRBJ2-7, with TRBD2 matching over 11 bases. Germline CDR1 reads SQVTM; CDR2 reads ANQGSEA. The V gene end was trimmed by 2 bases and the J gene end by 3 bases; junction bases not matched to a gene: 6. The CDR3 covers 15 residues. The CDR3 sequence is CSVEPSGGPSYEQYF. The CDR3 nucleotides are TGCAGCGTTGAACCTAGCGGGGGGCCCAGCTACGAGCAGTACTTC.

This clonotype was observed many times. The V and J genes are TRBV29-1 and TRBJ2-5; D might be TRBD2 (6 bases). Germline values: CDR1 SQVTM, CDR2 ANQGSEA. Trimming removed 4 bases from V and 5 bases from J, with 14 bases in between. This CDR3 has 13 amino acids. DNA for the CDR3: TGCAGCGTTGCCTTCGGGACTCGGGAGACCCAGTACTTC. It specifies CSVAFGTRETQYF. Full variable domain (outside the CDR3, taken from reference TRBV29-1 and TRBJ2-5): SAVISQKPSRDICQRGTSLTIQCQVDSQVTMMFWYRQQPGQSLTLIATANQGSEATYESGFVIDKFPISRPNLTFSTLTVSNMSPEDSSIYLCSVAFGTRETQYFGPGTRLLVL.

The chain joins TRBV9 to TRBJ2-2; D possibly corresponds to TRBD1 (6 bases). Trimming left V 3 bases short and J 7 bases short, with 16 bases between. The CDR3 totals 15 residues. The germline gives CDR1 SGDLS, CDR2 YYNGEE. The CDR3 loop is CASSAISGASGELFF. In DNA form, the CDR3 reads TGTGCCAGCAGCGCGATATCAGGGGCTAGCGGGGAGCTGTTTTTT.

This chain joins TRBV27 and TRBJ1-1; TRBD1 is a possible D gene (6 bases). The CDR3 sequence is 13 residues long. Trimming left V 6 bases short and J 7 bases short, with 15 bases between. Germline V gives CDR1 MNHEY, CDR2 SMNVEV (reference sequence). The CDR3 bases are TGTGCCAGCAGCCCATCTCCCAGGGGTGAAGCTTTCTTT. Translated, it gives CASSPSPRGEAFF.

As for this clonotype: At one end, the junction sequence differs from germline, possibly due to a read error. V gene TRBV20-1 combines with J gene TRBJ1-1; possible D gene TRBD1, 6 bases. Germline CDR1 reads DFQATT; CDR2 reads SNEGSKA (reference sequence). This CDR3 comprises 13 residues. This CDR3 reads CSVTTGFNTEVFF. The CDR3, as DNA: TGCAGCGTAACAACAGGGTTCAACACTGAAGTTTTCTTT.

This clonotype was counted only a few times. V usage is TRBV21-1 and J usage is TRBJ1-1. TRBV21-1 is a documented pseudogene. The CDR3 spans 21 residues. CDR3 bases: TGTGCCAGCAGCAAAGCGCCAGAAGATCAAAAGAAAACAGCACTGAACACTGAAGCTTTCTTT. It is translated as CASSKAPEDQKKTALNTEAFF.

J is TRBJ2-5 and V is TRBV5-1; the D is unclear. The CDR3 sequence is 16 residues long. From germline, CDR1 is SGHRS and CDR2 YFSETQ. V lost 5 bases and J 1 base, leaving 18 bases between the germline ends. CDR3 nucleotide sequence: TGCGCCAGCAGTTGGACGGGCGGACGGACCCAAGAGACCCAGTACTTC. It codes for CASSWTGGRTQETQYF.

This CDR3 reads CASTFNMAIGSYTF. In nucleotides, the CDR3 is TGTGCCAGCACCTTCAACATGGCTATTGGCAGCTACACCTTC. The chain employs TRBV6-1 and TRBJ1-2; D call uncertain. Germline V CDR1 and CDR2: MNHNS, SASEGT. This CDR3 region has 14 residues. Trimming took off 7 bases at V and 9 bases at J, with 21 bases between the two ends.

This clonotype was seen repeatedly, ten times or more. The chain combines TRBV6-6 with TRBJ1-2; D unresolved. CDR3 size: 13 residues. The V gene lost 2 bases and the J gene lost 3 bases, with 7 bases spanning the gap. CDR1 is MNHNY, CDR2 SVGAGI, per germline (reference sequence). The CDR3: CASSYPKDYGYTF. The CDR3 nucleotides read TGTGCCAGCAGTTACCCTAAGGACTATGGCTACACCTTC.

This sequence joins TRBV20-1 and TRBJ2-1; 14 nucleotides agree with TRBD2. J was trimmed by 10 bases and V by 6 bases; bases with no gene match: 5. The CDR3 runs to 13 residues. CDR1 is DFQATT and CDR2 is SNEGSKA in the germline V gene (reference sequence). The CDR3 DNA sequence: TGCAGTGCAGGGACTAGCGGGAGAAAGGAGCAGTTCTTC. This sequence encodes CSAGTSGRKEQFF.

This clonotype is a singleton in its sample. V gene TRBV10-2 combines with J gene TRBJ2-1; 7 bases fit TRBD1. Germline trimming cut 3 bases from V and 13 bases from J; bases unmatched to any gene: 3. This CDR3 region has 11 residues. Germline V gene data show CDR1 as WSHSY and CDR2 as SAAADI. The CDR3 coding sequence is TGCGCCAGCAGTGAAAGACAGGGCCAGTTCTTC. Amino acids: CASSERQGQFF.

This clonotype has a handful of counts. The J gene is TRBJ2-1, the V gene TRBV7-2; TRBD2 matches 9 bases. The CDR3 runs to 16 residues. V lost 3 bases and J lost 7; bases outside the gene matches: 10. Germline CDR1 SGHTA, CDR2 FQGNSA. CDR3 loop: CASSLSLAGGQNEQFF. CDR3 coding DNA: TGTGCCAGCAGCTTGTCACTCGCGGGGGGGCAGAATGAGCAGTTCTTC.

The chain combines TRBV7-2 with TRBJ1-1, with TRBD1 as a possible D gene (5 bases). The CDR3 is 15 amino acids. V was trimmed by 7 bases and J by 7 bases, leaving 22 bases between them. Germline V lookup: CDR1 SGHTA, CDR2 FQGNSA. The CDR3 DNA is TGTGCCAGCACTCGGGACCCGGGAGATCAAATTGAAGCTTTCTTT. Its protein is CASTRDPGDQIEAFF.

The J gene is TRBJ2-7, the V gene TRBV27; tentative D call: TRBD1 (6 bases). CDR1 and CDR2 from the germline V gene are MNHEY and SMNVEV (reference sequence). Trimming left V 4 bases short and J 2 bases short, with 15 bases between. This CDR3 is built from 15 residues. CDR3 residues: CASSSLGTPTYEQYF. In nucleotides, the CDR3 is TGTGCCAGCAGTTCCCTCGGGACACCCACCTACGAGCAGTACTTC.

This clonotype was counted many times. V gene TRBV5-4 combines with J gene TRBJ2-5; D is ambiguous. The CDR3 contains 14 residues. V lost 1 base and J lost 0, with 7 bases in between. Germline CDR1 SGHNT, CDR2 YYREEE (reference sequence). The DNA for the CDR3 is TGTGCCAGCAGCTTGCCCCAATACCAAGAGACCCAGTACTTC. As protein: CASSLPQYQETQYF.

This clonotype was found a few times. J is TRBJ1-4 and V is TRBV5-1; 10 nucleotides line up with TRBD1. Germline V gene sequence: CDR1 SGHRS, CDR2 YFSETQ. V trimming: 5 bases; J trimming: 4 bases; junction bases outside the gene matches: 5. The CDR3 has 15 residues. The CDR3 spells CASRDRGQVNEKLFF. In DNA form, the CDR3 reads TGCGCCAGCAGAGACAGGGGGCAAGTTAATGAAAAACTGTTTTTT.

This clonotype was seen at least ten times. The chain couples TRBV12-3 or TRBV12-4 to TRBJ2-1; possibly TRBD1 for D (5 bases). With 6 bases removed from V and 1 base from J, the gap between germline ends came to 10 bases. The CDR3 is made up of 14 amino acids. CDR3 sequence: CASRTVGSYNEQFF. In DNA, the CDR3 is TGTGCCAGCAGGACAGTGGGATCCTACAATGAGCAGTTCTTC.

V usage is TRBV4-1 and J usage is TRBJ1-2, with D hard to call. Per the germline V gene, CDR1 is MGHRA and CDR2 is YSYEKL. The CDR3 has 14 amino acids. The germline V and J ends were trimmed by 0 bases and 6 bases, with 11 bases remaining between them. The CDR3: CASSQDIPENGYTF. CDR3 DNA: TGCGCCAGCAGCCAAGATATCCCAGAAAATGGCTACACCTTC.

In its sample, this clonotype was seen a few times. The chain joins TRBV12-3 or TRBV12-4 to TRBJ2-3; D uncertain. This CDR3 region has 14 residues. Trimming removed 4 bases at V and 2 bases at J, with 10 bases between. CDR3 sequence reads: CASSSSRITDTQYF. CDR3 nucleotide sequence: TGTGCCAGCAGTTCAAGTCGGATCACAGATACGCAGTATTTT.

The chain is built from TRBV10-3 and TRBJ2-4; D unresolved. Germline lookup yields CDR1 ENHRY and CDR2 SYGVKD. V lost 0 bases and J lost 4, with 7 bases in between. The CDR3 extends over 14 amino acids. The DNA for the CDR3 is TGTGCCATCAGTGAGTCGGTAGGGAAAAACATTCAGTACTTC. As protein: CAISESVGKNIQYF.

The DNA of the CDR3 is TGCAATGCACTAGCGACAGGGATCTCGAAGTACGAGCAGTACTTC. It specifies CNALATGISKYEQYF. The V call is TRBV20-1, the J call TRBJ2-7; tentatively, D is TRBD1 or TRBD2 (7 bases each). CDR3 length: 15 amino acids. CDR1 DFQATT and CDR2 SNEGSKA come from the germline V gene (reference sequence).

This clonotype was observed a handful of times. CDR3 nucleotide sequence: TGTGCCAGCAGCATAGGGGGGCTGCGTGAAGTATACGAGCAGTACTTC. It translates to CASSIGGLREVYEQYF. The genes are TRBV12-3 or TRBV12-4 and TRBJ2-7; D tentatively fits TRBD1 or TRBD2 (6 bases each). The CDR3 covers 16 residues. Trimming left V 6 bases short and J 4 bases short, with 22 bases between.

V is TRBV24-1 and J is TRBJ1-6; D gene uncertain. Trimming took 8 bases from V and 6 from J, leaving 16 bases between them. The CDR3 runs to 15 residues. From germline, CDR1 is KGHDR and CDR2 SFDVKD. The CDR3 coding sequence is TGTGCCACCACCGACCCACGGTACCCTAATTCACCCCTCCACTTT. It encodes CATTDPRYPNSPLHF.

This clonotype appeared a few times. The gene calls are TRBV11-2 and TRBJ2-1; TRBD2 aligns across 9 bases. This CDR3 spans 15 amino acids. CDR1 and CDR2 (germline): SGHAT, FQNNGV. V trimming: 5 bases; J trimming: 8 bases; junction bases outside the gene matches: 10. CDR3 coding DNA: TGTGCCAGCAGCCGCGGGGGGGCGAGGAGAGATGAGCAGTTCTTC. Its protein is CASSRGGARRDEQFF.